The source of this T cell receptor (beta chain) is a study of cytotoxic CD8 clonotypes in ibrutinib-treated CLL. General study findings and limits: Clonality climbed at ibrutinib response, then dropped toward baseline at progression.

Profiling relied on immunoSEQ multiplex PCR, and the TCRdb table lists in-frame clones only, not all of them. The profile shows approximately 200,000 clones, over 55% of them singletons. Notes on this clone: Its antigen is as yet unknown.

The CDR3 runs 16 residues. Germline lookup yields CDR1 MDHEN and CDR2 SYDVKM. J lost 5 bases, V lost 10 bases, and 19 bases had no gene match. The V and J genes are TRBV28 and TRBJ2-5; 7 positions match TRBD1. The clonotype comes from a human donor with chronic lymphocytic leukemia. The sample here was PBMCs, taken after 24 months of ibrutinib treatment. The CDR3 region is CANPVRDRPSPETQYF. In DNA, the CDR3 is TGTGCCAACCCCGTCCGGGACAGACCCTCCCCGGAGACCCAGTACTTC.